The rows below give T cell receptor beta chains drawn from one sample of a study of naive and memory T cell subsets. MiXCR was run by TCRdb on the UMI-ligation and nested PCR reads, yielding one entry per CDR3 protein. The table shows 65,000 to 85,000 distinct CDR3 sequences, with 10% to 15% occurring only once. Sequences were obtained from central memory CD4+ T cells from blood. These receptors were obtained from a human donor in good health. The CDR3 runs from the conserved cysteine through the conserved F or W. Fields, in order: V gene, D gene, J gene, clone size, CDR3 DNA, CDR3 protein. The D gene is left open where the match is weak. Some rows mark clone size as missing; the rest say once, few, many or name a class of expanded clone.

v_call: TRBV28; d_call: NA; j_call: TRBJ2-7; clone_size: few; cdr3_nt: TGTGCCAGCAGTTCGTTTAACTCCTACGAGCAGTACTTC; cdr3_aa: CASSSFNSYEQYF
v_call: TRBV7-2; d_call: NA; j_call: TRBJ2-7; clone_size: once; cdr3_nt: TGTGCCAGCAGCCCCAGTCGTGACTCCTACGAGCAGTACTTC; cdr3_aa: CASSPSRDSYEQYF
v_call: TRBV7-2; d_call: NA; j_call: TRBJ2-1; clone_size: NA; cdr3_nt: TGTGCCAGCAGCTTAGTTGCGACCTCCTACAATGAGCAGTTCTTC; cdr3_aa: CASSLVATSYNEQFF
v_call: TRBV18; d_call: TRBD1; j_call: TRBJ2-5; clone_size: many; cdr3_nt: TGTGCCAGCTCAGGACAGGGCCAGATATCCCAAGAGACCCAGTACTTC; cdr3_aa: CASSGQGQISQETQYF
v_call: TRBV4-3; d_call: TRBD1; j_call: TRBJ2-1; clone_size: NA; cdr3_nt: TGCGCCAGCAGCCAAGATCTCAGGACAGGGTCGTTCTTC; cdr3_aa: CASSQDLRTGSFF
v_call: TRBV12-3/TRBV12-4; d_call: NA; j_call: TRBJ1-6; clone_size: few; cdr3_nt: TGTGCCAGCAGTTTTGGTAATTCACCCCTCCACTTT; cdr3_aa: CASSFGNSPLHF
v_call: TRBV7-2; d_call: TRBD2; j_call: TRBJ2-1; clone_size: NA; cdr3_nt: TGTGCCAGCAGCCAAACTAGCGGGACCTTAAACAATGAGCAGTTCTTC; cdr3_aa: CASSQTSGTLNNEQFF
v_call: TRBV5-4; d_call: NA; j_call: TRBJ2-5; clone_size: NA; cdr3_nt: TGTGCCAGCAGCGGAGCGGGTCCGCAGCAAGAGACCCAGTACTTC; cdr3_aa: CASSGAGPQQETQYF
v_call: TRBV12-3/TRBV12-4; d_call: NA; j_call: TRBJ2-7; clone_size: NA; cdr3_nt: TGTGCCAGCAGTTACTACTACGAGCAGTACTTC; cdr3_aa: CASSYYYEQYF
v_call: TRBV20-1; d_call: NA; j_call: TRBJ1-5; clone_size: many; cdr3_nt: TGCAGTGCTTTTCGCCCGACGGGGGCTAGCAATCAGCCCCAGCATTTT; cdr3_aa: CSAFRPTGASNQPQHF
v_call: TRBV5-1; d_call: TRBD2; j_call: TRBJ2-7; clone_size: many; cdr3_nt: TGCGCCAGCAGCCCGGGGACTAGCGGGACCTTCTACGAGCAGTACTTC; cdr3_aa: CASSPGTSGTFYEQYF
v_call: TRBV29-1; d_call: NA; j_call: TRBJ1-2; clone_size: many; cdr3_nt: TGCAGCGTTGAAGTGGGATCCGGTGGCTACACCTTC; cdr3_aa: CSVEVGSGGYTF
v_call: TRBV12-3/TRBV12-4; d_call: NA; j_call: TRBJ1-5; clone_size: few; cdr3_nt: TGTGCCAGCAGTCTGGAATATCAGCCCCAGCATTTT; cdr3_aa: CASSLEYQPQHF
v_call: TRBV7-2; d_call: TRBD2; j_call: TRBJ2-3; clone_size: few; cdr3_nt: TGTGCCAGCAGCGGACGATCACTAGCGGGCACAGATACGCAGTATTTT; cdr3_aa: CASSGRSLAGTDTQYF
v_call: TRBV28; d_call: TRBD1; j_call: TRBJ1-3; clone_size: NA; cdr3_nt: TGTGCCAGCAGTCTAGGACAGGCCGGAAACACCATATATTTT; cdr3_aa: CASSLGQAGNTIYF
v_call: TRBV30; d_call: NA; j_call: TRBJ1-1; clone_size: NA; cdr3_nt: TGTGCCACCAGGGGCGACAAGAACACTGAAGCTTTCTTT; cdr3_aa: CATRGDKNTEAFF
v_call: TRBV27; d_call: NA; j_call: TRBJ2-7; clone_size: NA; cdr3_nt: TGTGCCAGCAGTTTACCAGGGAGCTACGAGCAGTACTTC; cdr3_aa: CASSLPGSYEQYF
v_call: TRBV20-1; d_call: TRBD2; j_call: TRBJ2-7; clone_size: NA; cdr3_nt: TGCAGTGCTAGAGGACCCGGACTAGCGGGAGGATCACGCGAGCAGTACTTC; cdr3_aa: CSARGPGLAGGSREQYF
v_call: TRBV20-1; d_call: NA; j_call: TRBJ2-3; clone_size: many; cdr3_nt: TGCAGTGCTAGGAGACCACGTCTTCAGGCAGATACGCAGTATTTT; cdr3_aa: CSARRPRLQADTQYF
v_call: TRBV5-1; d_call: NA; j_call: TRBJ1-1; clone_size: many; cdr3_nt: TGCGCCAGCAGCTTCGGAGGGACTGAAGCTTTCTTT; cdr3_aa: CASSFGGTEAFF
v_call: TRBV14; d_call: TRBD2; j_call: TRBJ2-2; clone_size: NA; cdr3_nt: TGTGCCAGCAGCCGTGGGGGACTAAGCGGCGGGGAGCTGTTTTTT; cdr3_aa: CASSRGGLSGGELFF
v_call: TRBV11-2; d_call: NA; j_call: TRBJ2-7; clone_size: few; cdr3_nt: TGTGCCAGCAGCTTAGAGGCAGGGGCCCTATACGAGCAGTACTTC; cdr3_aa: CASSLEAGALYEQYF
v_call: TRBV3-1; d_call: NA; j_call: TRBJ2-1; clone_size: NA; cdr3_nt: TGTGCCAGCAGCCAAGGCGGGGAGCAGTTCTTC; cdr3_aa: CASSQGGEQFF
v_call: TRBV12-3/TRBV12-4; d_call: NA; j_call: TRBJ2-7; clone_size: NA; cdr3_nt: TGTGCCAGCAGGACAACAGGTCGAGAGCAGTACTTC; cdr3_aa: CASRTTGREQYF
v_call: TRBV10-3; d_call: NA; j_call: TRBJ2-6; clone_size: few; cdr3_nt: TGTGCCATCAGTGAGTCAAAGTACAACTCTGGGGCCAACGTCCTGACTTTC; cdr3_aa: CAISESKYNSGANVLTF
v_call: TRBV20-1; d_call: TRBD1; j_call: TRBJ1-4; clone_size: few; cdr3_nt: TGCAGTGCTAATCGACAGGGAAGGAATGAAAAACTGTTTTTT; cdr3_aa: CSANRQGRNEKLFF
v_call: TRBV6-1; d_call: TRBD2; j_call: TRBJ2-2; clone_size: many; cdr3_nt: TGTGCCAGCACTTTGACTAGCCGAAACACCGGGGAGCTGTTTTTT; cdr3_aa: CASTLTSRNTGELFF
v_call: TRBV5-1; d_call: TRBD1; j_call: TRBJ1-4; clone_size: NA; cdr3_nt: TGCGCCAGCAGAGAGACAGGGCTATGGGAAAAACTGTTTTTT; cdr3_aa: CASRETGLWEKLFF
v_call: TRBV11-2; d_call: TRBD2; j_call: TRBJ2-1; clone_size: many; cdr3_nt: TGTGCCAGCAGCCCCGGGACTAGCGGCTACAATGAGCAGTTCTTC; cdr3_aa: CASSPGTSGYNEQFF
v_call: TRBV29-1; d_call: TRBD1; j_call: TRBJ2-5; clone_size: NA; cdr3_nt: TGCAGCGTTTCGGGACAGATCCAAGAGACCCAGTACTTC; cdr3_aa: CSVSGQIQETQYF
v_call: TRBV6-4; d_call: NA; j_call: TRBJ1-2; clone_size: few; cdr3_nt: TGTGCCAGCAGTGACTCGTTCAGACGTAAAGCAGACGATGGCTACACCTTC; cdr3_aa: CASSDSFRRKADDGYTF
v_call: TRBV7-2; d_call: NA; j_call: TRBJ1-1; clone_size: few; cdr3_nt: TGTGCCAGCAGAAAGTCGGTGACACCTGAAGCTTTCTTT; cdr3_aa: CASRKSVTPEAFF
v_call: TRBV5-1; d_call: TRBD1; j_call: TRBJ1-1; clone_size: NA; cdr3_nt: TGCGCCAGCAGGTATACCGGGACAGGGGGCCCTGAAGCTTTCTTT; cdr3_aa: CASRYTGTGGPEAFF
v_call: TRBV11-1; d_call: NA; j_call: TRBJ1-1; clone_size: few; cdr3_nt: TGTGCCAGCAGCTTACTGATGGACACTGAAGCTTTCTTT; cdr3_aa: CASSLLMDTEAFF
v_call: TRBV6-5; d_call: NA; j_call: TRBJ2-5; clone_size: few; cdr3_nt: TGTGCCAGCAGGAAGGGGGCGAGCGGGAGAGGCGGAGGAGAGACCCAGTACTTC; cdr3_aa: CASRKGASGRGGGETQYF
v_call: TRBV15; d_call: NA; j_call: TRBJ1-2; clone_size: NA; cdr3_nt: TGTGCCACCAGCAGAGAGGGTAGAACAGGGAACGGCTACACCTTC; cdr3_aa: CATSREGRTGNGYTF
v_call: TRBV12-3/TRBV12-4; d_call: TRBD2; j_call: TRBJ2-1; clone_size: many; cdr3_nt: TGTGCCAGCAGTCCGCTCCCAACTAGCGGGGCTAACAATGAGCAGTTCTTC; cdr3_aa: CASSPLPTSGANNEQFF
v_call: TRBV2; d_call: NA; j_call: TRBJ2-3; clone_size: few; cdr3_nt: TGTGCCAGCAAGAAGCGTCAATCCCCTAACTATAGCACAGATACGCAGTATTTT; cdr3_aa: CASKKRQSPNYSTDTQYF
v_call: TRBV4-1; d_call: TRBD2; j_call: TRBJ2-3; clone_size: many; cdr3_nt: TGCGCCAGCAGACCCGTCACTAGCGGGAGATCTCATACGCAGTATTTT; cdr3_aa: CASRPVTSGRSHTQYF
v_call: TRBV19; d_call: NA; j_call: TRBJ1-5; clone_size: many; cdr3_nt: TGTGCCAGTAGCGCAGGGGTGAGACAGCCCCAGCATTTT; cdr3_aa: CASSAGVRQPQHF
v_call: TRBV29-1; d_call: TRBD1; j_call: TRBJ1-4; clone_size: many; cdr3_nt: TGCAGCGTGTACTGGGACAGGGCTTATGAAAAACTGTTTTTT; cdr3_aa: CSVYWDRAYEKLFF
v_call: TRBV12-3/TRBV12-4; d_call: TRBD1; j_call: TRBJ1-1; clone_size: NA; cdr3_nt: TGTGCCAGCAGTCAGGACAGGGGAAGGGTTGGGGGCACTGAAGCTTTCTTT; cdr3_aa: CASSQDRGRVGGTEAFF
v_call: TRBV11-1; d_call: NA; j_call: TRBJ1-1; clone_size: few; cdr3_nt: TGTGCCAGCACCTTATGGGATCCGGGCTCGAACACTGAAGCTTTCTTT; cdr3_aa: CASTLWDPGSNTEAFF
v_call: TRBV6-1; d_call: NA; j_call: TRBJ2-7; clone_size: NA; cdr3_nt: TGTGCCAGCACGGGAGCCCTCGAGCAGTACTTC; cdr3_aa: CASTGALEQYF